This T cell receptor (beta chain) was documented in a study of blood T cell repertoires in COVID-19 (dated by TCRdb to the early 2020s). Turning to the overall study: Samples covering the acute and convalescent phases of COVID-19 were provided by collaborators in the United States, Italy and Spain. The prospective study material was composed of cDNA or gDNA derived from T cells, B-cell-depleted T cells, or PBMCs. Subjects who had been exposed to COVID-19, were actively infected with it, or had recovered from it provided the deeply sampled blood TCRbeta repertoires that made up the dataset. The repertoires were released in a freely available public database intended as a resource for research on the immune response to SARS-CoV-2. Samples were obtained from the ongoing ImmuneRACE study (first 160 participants) and from 1,254 subjects provided by 6 global collaborators. Nearly every sample came with metadata listing a de-identified subject ID, COVID-19 status, age in years and sex. Where available, HLA class I and class II types were taken from metadata supplied by the sample provider and were not determined by assay-based typing. What the study reported, not specific to this receptor: The amount of clinical and demographic metadata varied by source and participant and was provided uncurated.

The immunoSEQ Assay, a bias-controlled multiplex PCR, was used to amplify TCRbeta CDR3 regions from genomic DNA. From the authors' description of their analysis: The number of nucleated cells in each sample was estimated by amplification of reference gene primers within the assay. To quantify the absolute abundance of each unique TCRbeta CDR3 rearrangement, sequence reads were collapsed and filtered. For each sample, productive Simpson clonality was calculated as the square root of Simpson's diversity index over productive rearrangements. TCRdb took this table from immuneACCESS and kept in-frame rearrangements with V and J called. Such tables lack part of the clones; where checked against another copy, unresolved V genes explain under half of the gap, and the rest is unexplained. For V, J and clone size, that table is used; D and trimming come from the DNA. The sample yields about 140,000 clones; 84% were counted once. Of the sample, around 9% is held by the ten largest clones.

On this clone itself: No cognate antigen has been identified for it. No much larger clone exists at a distance of one base, and base qualities are not known.

One collaborating source in Seattle enrolled patients during active infection and followed them longitudinally through the course of disease. The collaborating institutions used their own protocols to collect whole blood in K2EDTA tubes. For TCRbeta analysis, collaborators shipped samples as frozen whole blood, isolated PBMCs, or DNA extracted from either of those sample types. The CDR3 covers 15 residues, taking in both the cysteine and the phenylalanine. CDR3 DNA only is kept here, 45 bases in frame from base 1. Via the germline V gene (reference sequence), CDR1 is MNHEY and CDR2 SMNVEV. V was cut back by 2 bases and J by 0 bases, leaving a gap of 8 bases between them.

Sequencing input: peripheral blood. The sequence is built from TRBV27 and TRBJ1-5, with the D gene too uncertain to name. This receptor was taken from a man aged 25-45 years with COVID-19, enrolled during active disease. The DNA is TGTGCCAGCAGTTTAGATGGCTCTAGCAATCAGCCCCAGCATTTT. Its protein is CASSLDGSSNQPQHF.